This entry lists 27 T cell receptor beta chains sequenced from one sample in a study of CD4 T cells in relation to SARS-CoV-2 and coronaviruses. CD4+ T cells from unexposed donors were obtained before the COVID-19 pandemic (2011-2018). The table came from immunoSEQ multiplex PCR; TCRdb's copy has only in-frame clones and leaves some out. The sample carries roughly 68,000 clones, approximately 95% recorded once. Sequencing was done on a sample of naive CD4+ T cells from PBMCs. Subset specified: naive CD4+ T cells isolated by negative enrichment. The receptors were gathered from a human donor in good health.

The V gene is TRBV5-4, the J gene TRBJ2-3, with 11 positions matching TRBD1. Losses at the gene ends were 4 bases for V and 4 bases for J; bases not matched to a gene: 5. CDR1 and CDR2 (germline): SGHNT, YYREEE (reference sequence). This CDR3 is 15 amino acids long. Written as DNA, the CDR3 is TGTGCCAGCAGCAGGACAGGGGGCTCCGCAGATACGCAGTATTTT. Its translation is CASSRTGGSADTQYF.

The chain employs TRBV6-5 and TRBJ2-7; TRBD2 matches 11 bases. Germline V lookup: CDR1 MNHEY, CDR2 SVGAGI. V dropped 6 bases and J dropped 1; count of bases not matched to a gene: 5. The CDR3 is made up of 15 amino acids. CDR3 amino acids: CASRMTSGASYEQYF. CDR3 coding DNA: TGTGCCAGCAGGATGACTAGCGGGGCTTCCTACGAGCAGTACTTC.

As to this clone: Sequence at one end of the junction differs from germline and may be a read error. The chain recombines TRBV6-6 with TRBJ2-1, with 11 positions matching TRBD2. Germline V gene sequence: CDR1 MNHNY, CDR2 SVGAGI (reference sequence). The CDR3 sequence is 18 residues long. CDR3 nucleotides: TGTGCCAGCAGACGACCCGGGGCCCTGCTAGCGGGAGGACGGAACCATATCTTC. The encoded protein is CASRRPGALLAGGRNHIF.

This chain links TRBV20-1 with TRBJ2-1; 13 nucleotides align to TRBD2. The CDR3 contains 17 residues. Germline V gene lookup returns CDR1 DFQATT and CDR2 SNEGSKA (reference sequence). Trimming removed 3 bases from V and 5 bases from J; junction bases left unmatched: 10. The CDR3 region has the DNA TGCAGTGCTAGTAGACTAGCGGGGGGACTCCTAAACAATGAGCAGTTCTTC. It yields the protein CSASRLAGGLLNNEQFF.

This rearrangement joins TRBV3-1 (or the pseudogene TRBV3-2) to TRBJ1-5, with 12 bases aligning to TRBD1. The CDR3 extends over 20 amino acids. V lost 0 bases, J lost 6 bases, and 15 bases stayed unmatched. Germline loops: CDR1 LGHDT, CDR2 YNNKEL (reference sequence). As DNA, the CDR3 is TGTGCCAGCAGCCAAGACGACTGGGACAGGGGGCATGACAGGGGTCAGCCCCAGCATTTT. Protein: CASSQDDWDRGHDRGQPQHF.

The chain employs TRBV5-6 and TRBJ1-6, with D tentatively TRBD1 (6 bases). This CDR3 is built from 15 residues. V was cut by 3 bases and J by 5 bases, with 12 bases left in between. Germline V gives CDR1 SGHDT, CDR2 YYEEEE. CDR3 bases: TGTGCCAGCAGCTCTGGGACACCAGATAATTCACCCCTCCACTTT. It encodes CASSSGTPDNSPLHF.

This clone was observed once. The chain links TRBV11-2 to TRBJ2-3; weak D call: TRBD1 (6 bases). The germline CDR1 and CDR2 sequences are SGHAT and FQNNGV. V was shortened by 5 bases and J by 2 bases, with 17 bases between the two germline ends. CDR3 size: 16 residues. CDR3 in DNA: TGTGCCAGCAGCGCCTTAGGGGGAGTCCCCACAGATACGCAGTATTTT. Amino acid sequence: CASSALGGVPTDTQYF.

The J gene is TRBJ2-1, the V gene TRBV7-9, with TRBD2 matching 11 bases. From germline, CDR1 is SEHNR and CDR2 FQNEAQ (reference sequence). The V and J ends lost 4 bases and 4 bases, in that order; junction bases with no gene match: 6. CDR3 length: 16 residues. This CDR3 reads CASSSIAGGWYNEQFF. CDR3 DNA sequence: TGTGCCAGCAGCTCAATAGCGGGAGGGTGGTACAATGAGCAGTTCTTC.

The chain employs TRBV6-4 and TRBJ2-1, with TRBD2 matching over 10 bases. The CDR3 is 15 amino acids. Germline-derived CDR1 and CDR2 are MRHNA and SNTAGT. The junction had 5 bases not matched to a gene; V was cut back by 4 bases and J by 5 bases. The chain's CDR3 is CASSVGLAANNEQFF. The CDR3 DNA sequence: TGTGCCAGCAGTGTCGGACTAGCGGCAAACAATGAGCAGTTCTTC.

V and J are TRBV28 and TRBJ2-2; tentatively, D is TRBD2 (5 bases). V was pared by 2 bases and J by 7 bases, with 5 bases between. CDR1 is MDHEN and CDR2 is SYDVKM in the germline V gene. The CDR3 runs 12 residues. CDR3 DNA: TGTGCCAGCAGTTTAGCGGGCGGGGAGCTGTTTTTT. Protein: CASSLAGGELFF. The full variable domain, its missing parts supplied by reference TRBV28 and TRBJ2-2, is DVKVTQSSRYLVKRTGEKVFLECVQDMDHENMFWYRQDPGLGLRLIYFSYDVKMKEKGDIPEGYSVSREKKERFSLILESASTNQTSMYLCASSLAGGELFFGEGSRLTVL.

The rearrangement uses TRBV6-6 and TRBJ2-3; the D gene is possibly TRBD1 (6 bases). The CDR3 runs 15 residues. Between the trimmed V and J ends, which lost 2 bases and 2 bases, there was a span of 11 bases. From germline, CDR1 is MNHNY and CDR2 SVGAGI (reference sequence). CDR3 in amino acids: CASSYKQGNTDTQYF. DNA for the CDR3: TGTGCCAGCAGTTACAAACAGGGAAACACAGATACGCAGTATTTT.

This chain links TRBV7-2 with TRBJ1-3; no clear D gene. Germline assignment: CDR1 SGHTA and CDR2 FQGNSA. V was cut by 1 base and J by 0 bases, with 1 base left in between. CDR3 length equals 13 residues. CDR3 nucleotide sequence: TGTGCCAGCAGCTTAGGCTCTGGAAACACCATATATTTT. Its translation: CASSLGSGNTIYF.

The DNA of the CDR3 is TGCGCCAGCAGCCCGGGACAGGGGGTGACAGATACGCAGTATTTT. Protein product: CASSPGQGVTDTQYF. The chain couples TRBV5-1 to TRBJ2-3, with TRBD1 identical over 11 bases. Germline CDR1 and CDR2: SGHRS and YFSETQ. Losses at the gene ends were 4 bases for V and 3 bases for J; bases not matched to a gene: 4. The CDR3 runs 15 residues. The full variable domain, in which reference TRBV5-1 and TRBJ2-3 provide the parts outside the CDR3, is KAGVTQTPRYLIKTRGQQVTLSCSPISGHRSVSWYQQTPGQGLQFLFEYFSETQRNKGNFPGRFSGRQFSNSRSEMNVSTLELGDSALYLCASSPGQGVTDTQYFGPGTRLTVL.

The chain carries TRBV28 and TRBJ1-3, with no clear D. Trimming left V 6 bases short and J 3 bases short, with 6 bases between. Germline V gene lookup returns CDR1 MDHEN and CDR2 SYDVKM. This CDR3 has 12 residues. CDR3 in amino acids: CASSPVGNTIYF. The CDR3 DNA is TGTGCCAGCAGCCCGGTTGGAAACACCATATATTTT.

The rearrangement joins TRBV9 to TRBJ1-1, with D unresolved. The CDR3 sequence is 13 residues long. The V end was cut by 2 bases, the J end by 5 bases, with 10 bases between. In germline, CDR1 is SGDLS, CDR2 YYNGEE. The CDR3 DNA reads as TGTGCCAGCAGCGTTGGACGGGGAACTGAAGCTTTCTTT. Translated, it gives CASSVGRGTEAFF.

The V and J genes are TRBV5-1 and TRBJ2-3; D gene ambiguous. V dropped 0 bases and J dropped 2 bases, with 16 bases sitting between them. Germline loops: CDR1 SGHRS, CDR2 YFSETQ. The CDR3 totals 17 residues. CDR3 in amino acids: CASSLVVGFPSTDTQYF. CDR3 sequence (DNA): TGCGCCAGCAGCTTGGTTGTTGGTTTTCCATCCACAGATACGCAGTATTTT.

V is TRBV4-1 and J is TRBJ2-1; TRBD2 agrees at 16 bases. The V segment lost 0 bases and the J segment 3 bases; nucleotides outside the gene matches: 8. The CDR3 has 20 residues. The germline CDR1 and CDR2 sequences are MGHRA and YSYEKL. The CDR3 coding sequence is TGCGCCAGCAGCCAAGATTTAGGGACTAGCGGGAGGGCCCTCTACAATGAGCAGTTCTTC. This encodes CASSQDLGTSGRALYNEQFF.

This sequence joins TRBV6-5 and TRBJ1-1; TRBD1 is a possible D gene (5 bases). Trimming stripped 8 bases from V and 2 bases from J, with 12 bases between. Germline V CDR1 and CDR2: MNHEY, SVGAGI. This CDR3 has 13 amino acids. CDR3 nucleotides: TGTGCCAGCTCAGGACAAGATAACACTGAAGCTTTCTTT. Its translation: CASSGQDNTEAFF.

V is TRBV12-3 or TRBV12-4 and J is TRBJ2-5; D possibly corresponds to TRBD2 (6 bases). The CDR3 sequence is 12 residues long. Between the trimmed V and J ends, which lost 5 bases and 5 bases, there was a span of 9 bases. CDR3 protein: CASSRGGETQYF. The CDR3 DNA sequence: TGTGCCAGCAGTCGGGGAGGCGAGACCCAGTACTTC.

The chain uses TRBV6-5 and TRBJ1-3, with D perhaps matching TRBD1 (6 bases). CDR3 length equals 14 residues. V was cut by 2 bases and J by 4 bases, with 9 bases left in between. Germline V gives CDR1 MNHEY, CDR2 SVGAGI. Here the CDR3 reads CASSYTRGGNTIYF. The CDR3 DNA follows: TGTGCCAGCAGTTACACCAGGGGCGGAAACACCATATATTTT.

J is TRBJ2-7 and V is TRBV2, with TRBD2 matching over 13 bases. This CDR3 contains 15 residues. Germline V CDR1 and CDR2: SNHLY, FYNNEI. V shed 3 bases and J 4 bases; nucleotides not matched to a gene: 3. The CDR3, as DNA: TGTGCCAGCAGTGAGGGACTAGCGGGATTTTACGAGCAGTACTTC. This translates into CASSEGLAGFYEQYF.

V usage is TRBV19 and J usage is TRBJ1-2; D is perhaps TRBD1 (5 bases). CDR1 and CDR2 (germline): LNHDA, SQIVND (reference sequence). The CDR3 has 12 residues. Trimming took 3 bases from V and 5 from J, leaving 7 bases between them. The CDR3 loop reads CASSMTAYGYTF. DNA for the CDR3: TGTGCCAGTAGTATGACAGCTTATGGCTACACCTTC.

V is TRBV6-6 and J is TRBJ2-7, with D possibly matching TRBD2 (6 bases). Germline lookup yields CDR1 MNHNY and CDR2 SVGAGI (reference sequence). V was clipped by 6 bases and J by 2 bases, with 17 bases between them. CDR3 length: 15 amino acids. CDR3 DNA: TGTGCCAGCAGATCCCTCGGCGGGGTCCCCTACGAGCAGTACTTC. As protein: CASRSLGGVPYEQYF.

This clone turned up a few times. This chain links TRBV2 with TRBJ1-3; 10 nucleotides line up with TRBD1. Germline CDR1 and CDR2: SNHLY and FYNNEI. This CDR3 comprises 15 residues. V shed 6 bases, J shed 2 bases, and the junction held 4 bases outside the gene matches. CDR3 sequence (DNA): TGTGCCAGCAGGCCCGGGACAGGGGCTGGAAACACCATATATTTT. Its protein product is CASRPGTGAGNTIYF.

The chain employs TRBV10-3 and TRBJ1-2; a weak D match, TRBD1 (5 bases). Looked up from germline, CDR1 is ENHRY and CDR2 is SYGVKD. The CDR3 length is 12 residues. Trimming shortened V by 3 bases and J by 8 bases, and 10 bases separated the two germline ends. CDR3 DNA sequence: TGTGCCATCAGTGAAGGGACGAAGGGCTACACCTTC. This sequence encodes CAISEGTKGYTF.

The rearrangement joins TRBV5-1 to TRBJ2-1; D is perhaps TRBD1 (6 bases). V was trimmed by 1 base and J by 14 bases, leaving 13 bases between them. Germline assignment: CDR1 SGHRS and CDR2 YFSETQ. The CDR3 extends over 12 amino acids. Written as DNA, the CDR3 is TGCGCCAGCAGCTTGACACGTAGACAGGAGTTCTTC. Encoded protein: CASSLTRRQEFF.

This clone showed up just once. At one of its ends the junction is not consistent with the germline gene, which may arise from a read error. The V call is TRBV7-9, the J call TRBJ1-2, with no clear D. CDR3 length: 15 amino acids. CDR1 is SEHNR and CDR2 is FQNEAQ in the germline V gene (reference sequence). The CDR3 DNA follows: TGTGCCAGCACCTTAGACGGAGAAGCTAACTATGGCTACACCTTC. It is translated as CASTLDGEANYGYTF. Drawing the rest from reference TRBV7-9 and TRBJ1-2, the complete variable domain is DTGVSQNPRHKITKRGQNVTFRCDPISEHNRLYWYRQTLGQGPEFLTYFQNEAQLEKSRLLSDRFSAERPKGSFSTLEIQRTEQGDSAMYLCASTLDGEANYGYTFGSGTRLTVV.